This T cell receptor (beta chain) was identified during a study of cytomegalovirus exposure and HLA in healthy donors. Data came from immunoSEQ multiplex PCR; TCRdb stores just in-frame clones and leaves some out. The sample includes 160,000 or so clones, around nine tenths seen only once; the top ten take roughly 1.4%. Study results and limitations: Cytomegalovirus-associated TCR beta chains were listed, numbering roughly 150.

Germline CDR1 reads GTSNPN; CDR2 reads SVGIG (reference sequence). V trimming: 0 bases; J trimming: 14 bases; junction bases outside the gene matches: 4. This CDR3 has 11 residues. Of note for this clone: Its matching antigen is unknown.

This chain uses TRBV30 with TRBJ1-1, with 9 bases lining up with TRBD1. The clonotype comes from a woman aged 25 to 45 in good health and CMV-seronegative. Sequenced: PBMCs. CDR3 DNA: TGTGCCTGGAGTGTGGGACAGGGCCGGTTCTTT. This gives the protein CAWSVGQGRFF.